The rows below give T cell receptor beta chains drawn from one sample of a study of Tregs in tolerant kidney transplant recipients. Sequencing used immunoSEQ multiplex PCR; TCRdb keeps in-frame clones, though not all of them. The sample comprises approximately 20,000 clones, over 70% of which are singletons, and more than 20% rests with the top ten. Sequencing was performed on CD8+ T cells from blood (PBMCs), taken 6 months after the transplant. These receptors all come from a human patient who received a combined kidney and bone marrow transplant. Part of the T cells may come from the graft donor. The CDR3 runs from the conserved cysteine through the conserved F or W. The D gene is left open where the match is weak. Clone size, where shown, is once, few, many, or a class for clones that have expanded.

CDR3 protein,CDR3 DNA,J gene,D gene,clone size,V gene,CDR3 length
CASSLEDSAFYNSPLHF,TGTGCCAGCAGCTTGGAAGACAGCGCTTTCTATAATTCACCCCTCCACTTT,TRBJ1-6,.,.,TRBV5-8,17
CASSYGQIQETQYF,TGTGCCAGCAGTTACGGACAGATTCAAGAGACCCAGTACTTC,TRBJ2-5,.,.,TRBV6-6,14
CASSEQSNQPQHF,TGTGCCAGCAGTGAACAGAGCAATCAGCCCCAGCATTTT,TRBJ1-5,.,few,TRBV6-4,13
CASSRTIGLAGSTDTQYF,TGTGCCAGCAGCCGAACTATCGGACTAGCGGGGAGCACAGATACGCAGTATTTT,TRBJ2-3,TRBD2,.,TRBV7-6,18
CASSYSAGPEGEQFF,TGTGCCAGCAGTTACTCAGCGGGGCCGGAGGGTGAGCAGTTCTTC,TRBJ2-1,TRBD2,.,TRBV6-5,15
CASSAGGFTDTQYF,TGTGCCAGCAGCGCCGGGGGGTTCACAGATACGCAGTATTTT,TRBJ2-3,TRBD2,once,TRBV9,14
CSVWTGVNYTF,TGCAGCGTTTGGACAGGGGTTAACTACACCTTC,TRBJ1-2,TRBD1,.,TRBV29-1,11
CASSLDNQAPHGYTF,TGTGCCAGCAGCTTAGATAATCAGGCCCCACATGGCTACACCTTC,TRBJ1-2,.,.,TRBV7-3,15
CASSFGTDLAKNIQYF,TGCGCCAGCAGCTTCGGGACAGATCTAGCCAAAAACATTCAGTACTTC,TRBJ2-4,TRBD1,.,TRBV5-1,16
CASSFGQGHSYEQYF,TGTGCCAGCAGCTTTGGACAGGGGCACTCCTACGAGCAGTACTTC,TRBJ2-7,TRBD1,.,TRBV5-6,15
CASSEGVSYEQYF,TGCGCCAGCAGTGAAGGGGTCTCCTACGAGCAGTACTTC,TRBJ2-7,.,.,TRBV5-1,13
CASSSPNSPLHF,TGTGCCAGCAGCTCGCCTAATTCCCCCCTCCACTTT,TRBJ1-6,.,.,TRBV27,12
CASSGRAGTSYNEQFF,TGTGCCAGCAGCGGCCGGGCCGGGACTAGCTACAATGAGCAGTTCTTC,TRBJ2-1,TRBD2,once,TRBV11-2,16
CASSPTGHTGELFF,TGTGCCAGCAGCCCGACAGGGCACACCGGGGAGCTGTTTTTT,TRBJ2-2,TRBD1,.,TRBV7-7,14
CASSLGGEKLFF,TGTGCCAGCAGCTTGGGGGGTGAAAAACTGTTTTTT,TRBJ1-4,.,.,TRBV11-2,12
CASSYWTGGNEQYF,TGTGCCAGCAGCTATTGGACAGGGGGAAACGAGCAGTACTTC,TRBJ2-7,TRBD1,.,TRBV7-6,14
CASSTYRYSYEQYF,TGTGCCAGCAGCACCTACAGGTACTCCTACGAGCAGTACTTC,TRBJ2-7,.,few,TRBV7-8,14
CASSQTSGSIGSYEQYF,TGTGCCAGCAGCCAGACTAGCGGGAGTATAGGTTCCTACGAGCAGTACTTC,TRBJ2-7,TRBD2,.,TRBV7-2,17
CASSQDSRGGTDTQYF,TGTGCCAGCAGCCAAGATTCTAGAGGAGGAACAGATACGCAGTATTTT,TRBJ2-3,.,.,TRBV14,16
CASSQSSGTGGYEQYF,TGTGCCAGCAGCCAGAGCTCTGGGACAGGGGGCTACGAGCAGTACTTC,TRBJ2-7,TRBD1,.,TRBV7-2,16
CASSHGGSYEQYF,TGTGCCAGCAGCCATGGGGGGAGCTACGAGCAGTACTTC,TRBJ2-7,.,.,TRBV14,13
CASSLFSGRFVEQFF,TGTGCCAGCAGCTTATTCAGCGGGAGGTTCGTTGAGCAGTTCTTC,TRBJ2-1,TRBD2,.,TRBV7-9,15
CASSMGAEKLFF,TGTGCCAGCTCGATGGGGGCTGAAAAACTGTTTTTT,TRBJ1-4,.,.,TRBV28,12
CSVEGSSANTGELFF,TGCAGCGTTGAAGGGTCTAGCGCAAACACCGGGGAGCTGTTTTTT,TRBJ2-2,.,few,TRBV29-1,15